The clone carrying this T cell receptor (beta chain) is categorized as large. The antigen remains unidentified. Making TCR cDNA involved 5'RACE template switching, which added UMIs and a universal primer site. TCRdb redid the calling of the 5' RACE reads with MiXCR, one entry per CDR3 protein. The profile shows around 110,000 distinct CDR3 sequences, 7.5% to 9.5% of them singletons. The germline V gene has CDR1 SQVTM and CDR2 ANQGSEA. V lost 1 base, J lost 7 bases, and 11 bases lay in between. The CDR3 contains 13 residues. These data come from a study of T cells after yellow fever vaccination. Study conclusions and caveats: Only a small proportion of the clonotypes turned up in both the CD4 and the CD8 compartments, likely arising from convergent recombination. Abundant clonotypes from the bulk population could contaminate FACS-sorted repertoires. Post-booster samples contained most primary-vaccination clones (approximately 96% CD4, approximately 88% CD8).

The TCR sequence derives from a man aged 25 to 45 who received the YFV17D yellow fever vaccine. The chain joins TRBV29-1 to TRBJ1-5; maybe TRBD1 (6 bases). Sequences were derived from CD8+ T cells sorted from PBMCs, sampled 45 days after the yellow fever booster vaccination. The CDR3 loop reads CSVEGERGQPQHF. In DNA, the CDR3 is TGCAGCGTTGAAGGTGAAAGGGGGCAGCCCCAGCATTTT.